The T cell receptor beta chain described here comes from a study of T cells after yellow fever vaccination. Germline V gives CDR1 MNHEY, CDR2 SMNVEV (reference sequence). This CDR3 has 16 amino acids. J lost 6 bases, V lost 3 bases, and 14 bases had no gene match. Via MiXCR, TCRdb re-called the 5' RACE reads, giving one row per CDR3 protein. Here the sample spans just under 600,000 distinct CDR3 sequences, around an eighth being singletons. As to this clonotype: No antigen is known for it.

The study's findings and limits: On re-exposure, the response was weaker but peaked faster, at day 5 versus 15. Booster samples showed a return of most primary-vaccination clones (about 96% CD4, approximately 88% CD8).

This TCR derives from a young man who received the YFV17D yellow fever vaccine. Source: PBMCs, taken on the day of the yellow fever booster vaccination. J is TRBJ2-7 and V is TRBV27; 7 nucleotides line up with TRBD2. CDR3 sequence reads: CASSLPFGGGPGEQYF. As DNA, the CDR3 is TGTGCCAGCAGTTTGCCGTTTGGGGGAGGGCCGGGCGAGCAGTACTTC.